Listed here are 20 T cell receptor beta chains from one sample, sequenced in a study of CXCR3-negative and CXCR3-positive naive CD8 T cells. Study results and caveats: For CXCR3-positive naive cells, TRB CDR3s were more hydrophobic than those of CXCR3-negative naive cells.

These receptors' targets are unknown. cDNA libraries for TRB were generated by 5' RACE incorporating UMI labels. Following a re-call of the 5' RACE reads, TCRdb has one entry per CDR3 protein and lacks DNA. The sample holds some 47,000 distinct CDR3 sequences. The material sequenced was naive CXCR3+ CD8+ T cells from blood. Indicated subset: CD45RO-CCR7+CD27+CD95- naive CD8+ T cells expressing CXCR3 (TNR3+). These receptors were collected from a human donor in good health. Some clones in this sample may be carry-over from other donors' samples.

The genes are TRBV29-1 and TRBJ1-1; the D call from TCRdb, TRBD1, cannot be confirmed without DNA. The germline V gene has CDR1 SQVTM and CDR2 ANQGSEA. The CDR3 is made up of 13 amino acids. The CDR3 spells CSGTGALNTEAFF.

The V and J genes are TRBV2 and TRBJ2-1; TCRdb lists TRBD2, though no DNA is available to test this call. Germline V gene lookup returns CDR1 SNHLY and CDR2 FYNNEI. This CDR3 contains 14 residues. This chain's CDR3 is CASSAASGGYEQFF.

The rearrangement links TRBV4-2 to TRBJ2-5; lacking DNA, the TRBD2 call made by TCRdb goes unchecked. Germline V lookup: CDR1 LGHNA, CDR2 YNFKEQ. The CDR3 consists of 15 residues. CDR3 in amino acids: CASSQGRELAETQYF.

The rearrangement links TRBV7-9 to TRBJ2-3; with no DNA, the TCRdb D assignment of TRBD2 cannot be verified. The V gene's germline CDR1 is SEHNR and CDR2 FQNEAQ (reference sequence). This CDR3 has 14 residues. CDR3 loop: CASSSREGQDTQYF. The full variable domain, with the rest looked up from reference TRBV7-9 and TRBJ2-3, is DTGVSQNPRHKITKRGQNVTFRCDPISEHNRLYWYRQTLGQGPEFLTYFQNEAQLEKSRLLSDRFSAERPKGSFSTLEIQRTEQGDSAMYLCASSSREGQDTQYFGPGTRLTVL.

The J gene is TRBJ2-4, the V gene TRBV2; lacking DNA, the TRBD2 call made by TCRdb goes unchecked. Germline V gene lookup returns CDR1 SNHLY and CDR2 FYNNEI. This CDR3 is 14 amino acids long. The CDR3 spells CASSGASLRDIQYF.

The V call is TRBV5-1, the J call TRBJ2-3; lacking DNA, the TRBD1 call made by TCRdb goes unchecked. The CDR3 totals 17 residues. Germline CDR1 and CDR2: SGHRS and YFSETQ. CDR3 sequence: CASSSGERGEAGDTQYF.

The chain recombines TRBV29-1 with TRBJ1-1. Germline V gene data show CDR1 as SQVTM and CDR2 as ANQGSEA. The CDR3 spans 11 residues. The chain's CDR3 is CSVEFDSEAFF. Complete variable domain (other parts from reference TRBV29-1 and TRBJ1-1): SAVISQKPSRDICQRGTSLTIQCQVDSQVTMMFWYRQQPGQSLTLIATANQGSEATYESGFVIDKFPISRPNLTFSTLTVSNMSPEDSSIYLCSVEFDSEAFFGQGTRLTVV.

The chain links TRBV5-5 to TRBJ2-5. CDR3 length: 15 amino acids. CDR1 SGHKS and CDR2 YYEKEE come from the germline V gene (reference sequence). The CDR3 region is CASSLVTAAWETQYF.

V is TRBV28 and J is TRBJ2-7; the TRBD1 assignment by TCRdb is unverifiable without DNA. Germline V CDR1 and CDR2: MDHEN, SYDVKM. This CDR3 contains 14 residues. The CDR3 reads CASSTGRTPYEQYF. The full variable domain, in which reference TRBV28 and TRBJ2-7 provide the parts outside the CDR3, is DVKVTQSSRYLVKRTGEKVFLECVQDMDHENMFWYRQDPGLGLRLIYFSYDVKMKEKGDIPEGYSVSREKKERFSLILESASTNQTSMYLCASSTGRTPYEQYFGPGTRLTVT.

V gene TRBV4-2 combines with J gene TRBJ2-1; TCRdb calls TRBD2, which cannot be checked without DNA. The CDR3 is 20 residues long. Per germline, CDR1 LGHNA and CDR2 YNFKEQ. The CDR3 region is CASSRGGLAGDLPLGNEQFF.

The chain joins TRBV7-2 to TRBJ1-2. This CDR3 has 14 amino acids. CDR1 and CDR2 from the germline V gene are SGHTA and FQGNSA. The CDR3 sequence is CANSLAGIRDGYTF.

CDR3: CASSYLKGDTQYF. The J gene is TRBJ2-3, the V gene TRBV6-5. Per the germline V gene, CDR1 is MNHEY and CDR2 is SVGAGI. CDR3 length equals 13 residues.

J is TRBJ1-3 and V is TRBV25-1. The CDR3 extends over 14 amino acids. Germline lookup yields CDR1 MGHDK and CDR2 SYGVNS. CDR3 sequence reads: CASSDLGWRNTIYF.

The CDR3 is CASRSQGGSFYEQYF. The J gene is TRBJ2-7, the V gene TRBV5-6; the D call from TCRdb, TRBD1, cannot be confirmed without DNA. The germline V gene has CDR1 SGHDT and CDR2 YYEEEE. There are 15 residues in the CDR3.

V gene TRBV7-9 combines with J gene TRBJ2-1. CDR3 length: 12 residues. Germline V gene data show CDR1 as SEHNR and CDR2 as FQNEAQ (reference sequence). CDR3 protein: CASSLIDLEQFF.

The V gene is TRBV20-1, the J gene TRBJ2-7; there is no DNA to check the TCRdb D call of TRBD1. This CDR3 comprises 14 residues. Germline V lookup: CDR1 DFQATT, CDR2 SNEGSKA (reference sequence). The CDR3 loop reads CSARDEAGGYEQYF.

The chain combines TRBV27 with TRBJ2-6; TCRdb's D gene call, TRBD1, goes unchecked for lack of DNA. The CDR3 loop spans 18 amino acids. The germline V gene has CDR1 MNHEY and CDR2 SMNVEV (reference sequence). CDR3 sequence reads: CASSTRDRGYSGANVLTF.

V is TRBV15 and J is TRBJ2-6. CDR3 length: 14 residues. CDR1 is LNHNV and CDR2 is YYDKDF in the germline V gene (reference sequence). The CDR3 is CATSRDTGANVLTF.

The J gene is TRBJ1-1, the V gene TRBV3-1. The CDR3 totals 15 residues. Germline assignment: CDR1 LGHDT and CDR2 YNNKEL (reference sequence). The CDR3 is CASSLKWATSTEAFF.

The chain's CDR3 is CASSSTPPTLKGWEQYF. The chain uses TRBV12-3 or TRBV12-4 and TRBJ2-7; TCRdb's assignment of TRBD1 cannot be checked, as there is no DNA. This CDR3 is 17 amino acids long.